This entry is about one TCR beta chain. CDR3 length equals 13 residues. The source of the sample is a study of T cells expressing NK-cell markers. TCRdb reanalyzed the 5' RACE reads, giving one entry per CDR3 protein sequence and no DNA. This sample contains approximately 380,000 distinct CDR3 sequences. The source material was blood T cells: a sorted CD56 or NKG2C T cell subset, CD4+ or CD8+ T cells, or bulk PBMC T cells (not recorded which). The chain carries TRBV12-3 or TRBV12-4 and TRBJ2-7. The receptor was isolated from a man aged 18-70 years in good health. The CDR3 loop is CASSITTAYEQYF.